This TCR beta chain was profiled in a study of identical twins. This clonotype was counted between two and nine times. Its antigen remains unknown. The study, taken as a whole, reports: Where beta out-of-frame sequences were concerned, excess twin sharing was weaker. Some out-of-frame alpha sequences were shared by twins, and these showed excess low generation probability.

V was clipped by 4 bases and J by 6 bases; unmatched bases: 12. Germline CDR1 reads MDHEN; CDR2 reads SYDVKM. The CDR3 is 18 amino acids. TCRdb re-analysed the 5' RACE reads in MiXCR, keeping a single row per CDR3 protein. The table lists some 900,000 distinct CDR3 sequences, around 12% of them singletons, with around 1.6% in the top ten. The donors were all healthy and Caucasian. These data also featured in a second study, about yellow fever vaccine responses in identical twins.

The chain couples TRBV28 to TRBJ2-1; 13 nucleotides agree with TRBD2. Sequenced sample: PBMCs. The TCR was taken from a woman aged 18-29 years in good health. Here the CDR3 DNA reads TGTGCCAGCAGTTCTCGGACTAGCGGGAGTAGTTGGGGCAATGAGCAGTTCTTC. It encodes CASSSRTSGSSWGNEQFF.